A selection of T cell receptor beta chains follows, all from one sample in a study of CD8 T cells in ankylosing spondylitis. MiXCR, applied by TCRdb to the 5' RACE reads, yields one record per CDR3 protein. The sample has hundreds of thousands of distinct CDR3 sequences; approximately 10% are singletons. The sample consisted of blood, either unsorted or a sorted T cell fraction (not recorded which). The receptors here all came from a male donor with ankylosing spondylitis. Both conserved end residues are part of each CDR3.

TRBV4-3,CASSQDWRGNEQFF
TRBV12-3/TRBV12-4,CASSLRHRAYGYTF
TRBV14,CASSLPGLAVQETQYF
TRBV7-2,CASSLDVARDTQYF
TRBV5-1,CASSLEPGPAYEQYF
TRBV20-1,CSAIKGWYGYTF
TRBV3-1,CASSQQGFQPQHF
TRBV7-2,CASSLGGAYYNEQFF
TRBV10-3,CAISESRVRDTEAFF
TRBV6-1,CASSLNQGKPYEQYF
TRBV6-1,CASAGTVSETQYF
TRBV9,CASSLSGGPSYNEQFF
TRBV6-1,CASSSRVPSPLHF
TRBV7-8,CASSLHTGWEEGQYF
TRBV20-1,CSARDLAYHSTDTQYF
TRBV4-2,CASSHLLQGSAQPQHF